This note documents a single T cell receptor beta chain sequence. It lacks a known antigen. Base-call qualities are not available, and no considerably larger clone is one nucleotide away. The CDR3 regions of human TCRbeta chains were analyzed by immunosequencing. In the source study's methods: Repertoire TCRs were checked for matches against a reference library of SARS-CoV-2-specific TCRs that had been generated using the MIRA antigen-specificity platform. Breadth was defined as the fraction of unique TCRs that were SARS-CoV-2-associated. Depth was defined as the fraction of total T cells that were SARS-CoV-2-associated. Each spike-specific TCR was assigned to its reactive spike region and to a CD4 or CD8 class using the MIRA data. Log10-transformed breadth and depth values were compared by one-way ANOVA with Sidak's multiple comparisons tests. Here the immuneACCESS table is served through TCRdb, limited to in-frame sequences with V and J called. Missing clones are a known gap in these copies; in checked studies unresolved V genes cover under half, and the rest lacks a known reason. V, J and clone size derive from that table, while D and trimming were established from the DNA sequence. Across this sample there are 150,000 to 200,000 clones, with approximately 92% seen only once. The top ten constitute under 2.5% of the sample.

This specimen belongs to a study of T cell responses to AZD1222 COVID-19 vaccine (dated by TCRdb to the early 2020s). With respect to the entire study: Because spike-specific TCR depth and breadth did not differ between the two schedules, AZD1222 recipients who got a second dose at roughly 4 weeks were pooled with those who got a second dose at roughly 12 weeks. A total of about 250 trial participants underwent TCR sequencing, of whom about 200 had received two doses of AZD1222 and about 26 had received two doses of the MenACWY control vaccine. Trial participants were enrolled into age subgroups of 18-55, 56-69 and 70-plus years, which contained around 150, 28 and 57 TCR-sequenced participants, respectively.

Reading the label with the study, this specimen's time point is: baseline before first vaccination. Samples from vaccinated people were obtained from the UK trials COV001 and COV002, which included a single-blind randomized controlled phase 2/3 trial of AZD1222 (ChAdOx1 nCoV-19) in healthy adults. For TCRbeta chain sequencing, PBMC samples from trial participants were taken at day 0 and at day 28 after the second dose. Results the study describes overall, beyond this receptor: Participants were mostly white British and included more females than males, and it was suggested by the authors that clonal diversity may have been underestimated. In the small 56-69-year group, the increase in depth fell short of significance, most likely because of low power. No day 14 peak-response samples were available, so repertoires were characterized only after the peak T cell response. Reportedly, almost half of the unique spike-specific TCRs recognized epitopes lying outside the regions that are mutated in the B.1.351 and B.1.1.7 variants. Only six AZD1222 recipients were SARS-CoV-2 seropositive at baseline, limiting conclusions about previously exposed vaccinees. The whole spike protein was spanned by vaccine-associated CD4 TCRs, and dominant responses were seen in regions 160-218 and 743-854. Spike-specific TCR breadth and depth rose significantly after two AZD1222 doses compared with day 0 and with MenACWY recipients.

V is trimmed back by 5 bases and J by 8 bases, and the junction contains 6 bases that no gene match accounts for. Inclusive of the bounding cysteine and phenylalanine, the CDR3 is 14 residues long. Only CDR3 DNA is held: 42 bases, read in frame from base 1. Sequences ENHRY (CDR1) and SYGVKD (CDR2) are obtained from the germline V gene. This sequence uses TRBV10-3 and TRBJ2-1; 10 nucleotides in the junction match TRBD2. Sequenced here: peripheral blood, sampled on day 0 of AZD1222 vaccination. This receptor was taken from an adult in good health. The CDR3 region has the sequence CAISPSGGADEQFF. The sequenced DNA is TGTGCCATCAGTCCCAGCGGGGGGGCCGATGAGCAGTTCTTC.